These 32 T cell receptor beta chains were all obtained from the same sample, sequenced in a study of cytomegalovirus exposure and HLA in healthy donors (dated 2017 in TCRdb). The library was prepared using the immunoSEQ multiplex PCR assay. What TCRdb holds here is the immuneACCESS table cut down to in-frame rearrangements. Part of the clones is not present; checked against another copy, under half of the missing clones reflect an unresolved V gene, and the others are unexplained. The sample has fewer than 150,000 clones on record, approximately 89% of them singletons. Jointly, the top ten make up about 1.7% of the sample. Sequenced input: PBMCs. These receptors all come from a man aged 18 to 30 in good health and CMV-seronegative.

J is TRBJ2-7 and V is TRBV25-1; maybe TRBD2 (5 bases). V lost 4 bases to trimming and J lost 0 bases, with 10 bases between them. Germline V gene sequence: CDR1 MGHDK, CDR2 SYGVNS. The CDR3 contains 14 residues. The CDR3 loop is CASSVAGRSYEQYF. CDR3 coding DNA: TGTGCCAGCAGTGTCGCGGGTCGCTCCTACGAGCAGTACTTC.

The V and J genes are TRBV4-3 and TRBJ2-1, with a weak D call TRBD2 (6 bases). CDR1 LGHNA and CDR2 YSLEER come from the germline V gene. The CDR3 covers 16 residues. The V end was cut by 2 bases, the J end by 2 bases, with 13 bases between. The CDR3: CASSQYRTTAYNEQFF. The CDR3 DNA reads TGCGCCAGCAGCCAATACCGGACTACCGCCTACAATGAGCAGTTCTTC.

The chain uses TRBV28 and TRBJ1-4; TRBD1 agrees at 8 bases. Germline V gene sequence: CDR1 MDHEN, CDR2 SYDVKM. The CDR3 runs to 18 residues. V was pared by 4 bases and J by 4 bases, with 14 bases of the junction left unmatched. The CDR3 DNA reads TGTGCCAGCAGTTCGGACATTCTCACAGGGGGACATAATGAAAAACTGTTTTTT. As protein: CASSSDILTGGHNEKLFF.

This clone was seen just once. The genes are TRBV5-1 and TRBJ1-4; 9 nucleotides agree with TRBD1. The CDR3 covers 16 residues. With 4 bases clipped from V and 5 bases from J, the junction kept 9 bases outside the gene matches. Germline values: CDR1 SGHRS, CDR2 YFSETQ. The CDR3 region is CASSVTGGEGNEKLFF. For the CDR3, the DNA is TGCGCCAGCAGCGTGACAGGGGGAGAAGGCAATGAAAAACTGTTTTTT.

The chain carries TRBV6-1 and TRBJ1-1; no definite D call. Trimming took off 2 bases at V and 7 bases at J, with 8 bases between the two ends. Germline CDR1 MNHNS, CDR2 SASEGT. This CDR3 comprises 12 residues. The CDR3 DNA sequence: TGTGCCAGCAGTGAACGAGGTTTTGAAGCTTTCTTT. Its translation is CASSERGFEAFF.

The V call is TRBV7-2, the J call TRBJ2-7; 13 bases fit TRBD2. This CDR3 has 14 residues. V lost 5 bases to trimming and J lost 4 bases; unmatched junction nucleotides: 2. The germline gives CDR1 SGHTA, CDR2 FQGNSA. In nucleotides, the CDR3 is TGTGCCAGCAGCCAGGGACTAGCGGGGTACGAGCAGTACTTC. Amino acid sequence: CASSQGLAGYEQYF.

The chain has TRBV4-1 and TRBJ2-7; 7 bases map to TRBD2. V lost 1 base and J lost 3; bases outside the gene matches: 6. The V gene's germline CDR1 is MGHRA and CDR2 YSYEKL. The CDR3 runs to 15 residues. The CDR3 nucleotides read TGCGCCAGCAGCCAAGGGAGCGGGACGGACTACGAGCAGTACTTC. Translation: CASSQGSGTDYEQYF.

V usage is TRBV25-1 and J usage is TRBJ2-6, with 7 bases identical to TRBD1. The CDR3 has 17 amino acids. Germline trimming cut 2 bases from V and 0 bases from J; bases unmatched to any gene: 4. Per germline, CDR1 MGHDK and CDR2 SYGVNS. The DNA of the CDR3 is TGTGCCAGCAGTGAACGTCACAGGGGCTCTGGGGCCAACGTCCTGACTTTC. Protein sequence: CASSERHRGSGANVLTF.

The chain recombines TRBV5-1 with TRBJ2-1, with 12 bases fitting TRBD2. The CDR3 totals 15 residues. After removal of 0 bases from V and 7 bases from J, the junction contained 2 bases not matched to a gene. Germline V gene sequence: CDR1 SGHRS, CDR2 YFSETQ. CDR3 in amino acids: CASSLVTSGGNEQFF. The CDR3 DNA follows: TGCGCCAGCAGCTTGGTGACTAGCGGGGGAAATGAGCAGTTCTTC.

This chain uses TRBV6-5 with TRBJ1-1; 7 bases match TRBD1. V trimming: 2 bases; J trimming: 5 bases; junction bases outside the gene matches: 5. In germline, CDR1 is MNHEY, CDR2 SVGAGI. The CDR3 extends over 14 amino acids. The DNA of the CDR3 is TGTGCCAGCAGTTACAGGGGGCAGGGGACTGAAGCTTTCTTT. Translation gives CASSYRGQGTEAFF.

V gene TRBV11-2 combines with J gene TRBJ2-7; TRBD1 might be the D (6 bases). CDR1 and CDR2 from the germline V gene are SGHAT and FQNNGV. The ends were cut back, 1 base at V and 3 bases at J, with 10 bases in the middle. CDR3 length: 14 residues. CDR3 bases: TGTGCCAGCAGCTTAGTCAGGGGCCTCTACGAGCAGTACTTC. Translated: CASSLVRGLYEQYF.

The chain uses TRBV2 and TRBJ1-1; 8 bases align to TRBD1. The CDR3 runs 14 residues. Germline CDR1 SNHLY, CDR2 FYNNEI. The V gene end was trimmed by 7 bases and the J gene end by 4 bases; junction bases not matched to a gene: 8. CDR3 sequence reads: CASTTQGGFTEAFF. The DNA for the CDR3 is TGTGCCAGCACCACACAGGGGGGTTTCACTGAAGCTTTCTTT. Looking up the rest from reference TRBV2 and TRBJ1-1 gives the full variable domain: EPEVTQTPSHQVTQMGQEVILRCVPISNHLYFYWYRQILGQKVEFLVSFYNNEISEKSEIFDDQFSVERPDGSNFTLKIRSTKLEDSAMYFCASTTQGGFTEAFFGQGTRLTVV.

The chain combines TRBV12-5 with TRBJ2-1, with a possible D match to TRBD1 (6 bases). V was clipped by 2 bases and J by 8 bases, with 10 bases between them. This CDR3 has 13 amino acids. CDR1 and CDR2 from the germline V gene are LGHNT and FRNRAP. CDR3 DNA: TGTGCTAGTGGTTTGTCAGGGGTGCATGAGCAGTTCTTC. Residues: CASGLSGVHEQFF.

The chain employs TRBV19 and TRBJ1-2, with 8 positions matching TRBD1. The CDR3 is 14 amino acids. J lost 5 bases, V lost 8 bases, and 10 bases had no gene match. Germline CDR1 and CDR2: LNHDA and SQIVND (reference sequence). CDR3 amino acids: CASLAGDRRYGYTF. CDR3 coding DNA: TGTGCCAGTCTTGCTGGGGACAGGAGGTATGGCTACACCTTC. The full variable domain, in which reference TRBV19 and TRBJ1-2 provide the parts outside the CDR3, is DGGITQSPKYLFRKEGQNVTLSCEQNLNHDAMYWYRQDPGQGLRLIYYSQIVNDFQKGDIAEGYSVSREKKESFPLTVTSAQKNPTAFYLCASLAGDRRYGYTFGSGTRLTVV.

V is TRBV30 and J is TRBJ1-2; D might be TRBD1 (5 bases). V was trimmed by 8 bases and J by 6 bases, leaving 10 bases between them. CDR3 length equals 10 residues. Germline CDR1 reads GTSNPN; CDR2 reads SVGIG (reference sequence). Written as DNA, the CDR3 is TGTGCCCTACAGGTGGATGGCTACACCTTC. Translated, it gives CALQVDGYTF.

V is TRBV11-2 and J is TRBJ2-2; D possibly corresponds to TRBD1 (6 bases). Per germline, CDR1 SGHAT and CDR2 FQNNGV. Trimming cost V 0 bases and J 4 bases, with 18 bases left between them. This CDR3 region has 18 residues. The CDR3 protein is CASSLDPTYDRPTGELFF. DNA for the CDR3: TGTGCCAGCAGCTTAGATCCCACTTACGACAGGCCCACCGGGGAGCTGTTTTTT. The full variable domain, completed using reference TRBV11-2 and TRBJ2-2, is EAGVAQSPRYKIIEKRQSVAFWCNPISGHATLYWYQQILGQGPKLLIQFQNNGVVDDSQLPKDRFSAERLKGVDSTLKIQPAKLEDSAVYLCASSLDPTYDRPTGELFFGEGSRLTVL.

V and J are TRBV28 and TRBJ1-4; D is ambiguous. The V gene lost 3 bases and the J gene lost 0 bases, with 8 bases spanning the gap. This CDR3 spans 15 amino acids. The V gene's germline CDR1 is MDHEN and CDR2 SYDVKM. The chain's CDR3 is CASSFQEATNEKLFF. The CDR3 DNA reads TGTGCCAGCAGTTTTCAGGAAGCAACTAATGAAAAACTGTTTTTT.

The rearrangement links TRBV2 to TRBJ2-7; 7 nucleotides line up with TRBD1. Germline CDR1 SNHLY, CDR2 FYNNEI. There are 16 residues in the CDR3. V lost 5 bases and J lost 3; bases outside the gene matches: 13. Here the CDR3 DNA reads TGTGCCAGCAGTAAAAAGACAGGGCAGTTTGACTACGAGCAGTACTTC. Encoded protein: CASSKKTGQFDYEQYF.

The CDR3 coding sequence is TGCGCCAGCAGCTTGGCCCGGGACAGTCAGCAGTACTTC. It encodes CASSLARDSQQYF. The rearrangement links TRBV5-1 to TRBJ2-7, with 7 bases matching TRBD1. CDR1 is SGHRS, CDR2 YFSETQ, per germline. The CDR3 runs to 13 residues. Germline trimming cut 0 bases from V and 8 bases from J; bases unmatched to any gene: 5.

V usage is TRBV5-1 and J usage is TRBJ2-1; 13 nucleotides line up with TRBD2. The CDR3 runs 15 residues. V shed 1 base, J shed 6 bases, and the junction held 1 base outside the gene matches. Germline CDR1 and CDR2: SGHRS and YFSETQ. The CDR3 reads CASSLRTSGGNEQFF. CDR3 DNA: TGCGCCAGCAGCTTGAGGACTAGCGGGGGCAATGAGCAGTTCTTC. The full variable domain, in which reference TRBV5-1 and TRBJ2-1 provide the parts outside the CDR3, is KAGVTQTPRYLIKTRGQQVTLSCSPISGHRSVSWYQQTPGQGLQFLFEYFSETQRNKGNFPGRFSGRQFSNSRSEMNVSTLELGDSALYLCASSLRTSGGNEQFFGPGTRLTVL.

The DNA for the CDR3 is TGTGCCAGCAGTCTCAGACACTGGCTACAAAGTCGGGCCAACGTCCTGACTTTC. Amino acid sequence: CASSLRHWLQSRANVLTF. The chain combines TRBV27 with TRBJ2-6, with unresolved D. The germline CDR1 and CDR2 sequences are MNHEY and SMNVEV (reference sequence). The length of the CDR3 is 18 residues. Trimming took off 5 bases at V and 5 bases at J, with 22 bases between the two ends.

The chain recombines TRBV5-1 with TRBJ2-7, with D maybe TRBD1 (8 bases). CDR3 length: 15 residues. In germline, CDR1 is SGHRS, CDR2 YFSETQ. V lost 4 bases and J lost 4, with 18 bases in between. CDR3 amino acids: CASSQAQGGLYEQYF. CDR3 bases: TGCGCCAGCAGCCAAGCACAGGGGGGACTATACGAGCAGTACTTC.

This sequence joins TRBV18 and TRBJ2-7; D is possibly TRBD2 (6 bases). The CDR3 extends over 14 amino acids. The V end lost 5 bases, the J end lost 3 bases, and 14 bases lay between the germline ends. Germline V gene sequence: CDR1 KGHSH, CDR2 LQKENI. The CDR3 DNA is TGTGCCAGCTCAACCACCGGGACTTACTACGAGCAGTACTTC. Amino acid sequence: CASSTTGTYYEQYF.

The J gene is TRBJ2-7, the V gene TRBV7-2; weak D call: TRBD1 (5 bases). The CDR3 spans 14 residues. The ends were cut back, 5 bases at V and 3 bases at J, with 14 bases in the middle. CDR1 and CDR2 from the germline V gene are SGHTA and FQGNSA. Here the CDR3 reads CASSPRQGFYEQYF. Written as DNA, the CDR3 is TGTGCCAGCAGCCCCCGGCAGGGATTCTACGAGCAGTACTTC.

The chain is built from TRBV4-3 and TRBJ1-3; no firm D call. Trimming left V 0 bases short and J 1 base short, with 7 bases between. CDR3 length equals 15 residues. Germline assignment: CDR1 LGHNA and CDR2 YSLEER. The CDR3 coding sequence is TGCGCCAGCAGCCAAGATGTACAGTCTGGAAACACCATATATTTT. Translation: CASSQDVQSGNTIYF.

This chain links TRBV27 with TRBJ2-3, with D maybe TRBD2 (5 bases). This CDR3 has 14 residues. CDR1 is MNHEY and CDR2 is SMNVEV in the germline V gene (reference sequence). Trimming shortened V by 2 bases and J by 1 base, and 7 bases separated the two germline ends. CDR3 in DNA: TGTGCCAGCAGTTTAAGAGCGGGCACAGATACGCAGTATTTT. As protein: CASSLRAGTDTQYF.

This chain joins TRBV7-9 and TRBJ1-1; no clear D gene. Between the trimmed V and J ends, which lost 4 bases and 0 bases, there was a span of 12 bases. The CDR3 is 15 residues long. Germline-derived CDR1 and CDR2 are SEHNR and FQNEAQ (reference sequence). CDR3 nucleotide sequence: TGTGCCAGCAGCTCCATACTAACCATGAACACTGAAGCTTTCTTT. Its translation is CASSSILTMNTEAFF.

This chain joins TRBV5-1 and TRBJ2-7; TRBD1 might be the D (7 bases). The CDR3 spans 15 residues. V lost 1 base and J lost 3, with 14 bases in between. The germline gives CDR1 SGHRS, CDR2 YFSETQ. CDR3 coding DNA: TGCGCCAGCAGCTTGTCCGGAGGGGGCTTCTACGAGCAGTACTTC. Protein product: CASSLSGGGFYEQYF.

The chain is built from TRBV5-1 and TRBJ1-2; D may be TRBD1 (5 bases). The germline V and J ends were trimmed by 0 bases and 2 bases, with 11 bases remaining between them. CDR3 length equals 15 residues. Germline CDR1 and CDR2: SGHRS and YFSETQ. In nucleotides, the CDR3 is TGCGCCAGCAGCTTGGTCCAGGGATCCAACTATGGCTACACCTTC. Translation gives CASSLVQGSNYGYTF. The variable domain in full, with the rest retrieved from reference TRBV5-1 and TRBJ1-2, is KAGVTQTPRYLIKTRGQQVTLSCSPISGHRSVSWYQQTPGQGLQFLFEYFSETQRNKGNFPGRFSGRQFSNSRSEMNVSTLELGDSALYLCASSLVQGSNYGYTFGSGTRLTVV.

The chain is built from TRBV7-2 and TRBJ1-3; no reliable D call. The CDR3 has 16 residues. The ends were cut back, 5 bases at V and 4 bases at J, with 18 bases in the middle. The germline gives CDR1 SGHTA, CDR2 FQGNSA. In nucleotides, the CDR3 is TGTGCCAGCAGCCTTCCCCCACTCCCCATCGGAAACACCATATATTTT. This encodes CASSLPPLPIGNTIYF.

The genes are TRBV27 and TRBJ2-1, with 12 nucleotides matching TRBD2. CDR3 length equals 15 residues. The V segment lost 5 bases and the J segment 7 bases; nucleotides outside the gene matches: 6. Germline lookup yields CDR1 MNHEY and CDR2 SMNVEV (reference sequence). This CDR3 reads CASSKWTSGKNEQFF. The CDR3 nucleotides are TGTGCCAGCAGTAAGTGGACTAGCGGGAAGAATGAGCAGTTCTTC.

V usage is TRBV19 and J usage is TRBJ2-1; 9 bases are shared with TRBD2. CDR3 length: 17 amino acids. V was pared by 5 bases and J by 0 bases, with 8 bases of the junction left unmatched. CDR1 is LNHDA, CDR2 SQIVND, per germline (reference sequence). DNA for the CDR3: TGTGCCAGTAGTGGTTTAGCGGGGGTTACCTCCTACAATGAGCAGTTCTTC. This gives the protein CASSGLAGVTSYNEQFF.